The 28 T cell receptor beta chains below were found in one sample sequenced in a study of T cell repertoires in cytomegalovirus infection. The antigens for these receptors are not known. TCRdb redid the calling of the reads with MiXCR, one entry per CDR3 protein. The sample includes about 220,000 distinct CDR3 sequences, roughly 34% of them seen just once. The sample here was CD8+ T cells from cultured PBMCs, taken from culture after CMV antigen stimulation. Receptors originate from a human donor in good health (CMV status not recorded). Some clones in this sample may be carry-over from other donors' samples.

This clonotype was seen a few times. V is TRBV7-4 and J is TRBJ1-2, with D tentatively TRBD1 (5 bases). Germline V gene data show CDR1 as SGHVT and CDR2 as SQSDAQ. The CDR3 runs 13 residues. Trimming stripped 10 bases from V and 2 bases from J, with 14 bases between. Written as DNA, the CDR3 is TGTGCCACCAGGGATTCACGGAACTATGGCTACACCTTC. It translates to CATRDSRNYGYTF. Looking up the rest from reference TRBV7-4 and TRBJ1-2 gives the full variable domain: GAGVSQSPRYKVAKRGRDVALRCDSISGHVTLYWYRQTLGQGSEVLTYSQSDAQRDKSGRPSGRFSAERPERSVSTLKIQRTEQGDSAVYLCATRDSRNYGYTFGSGTRLTVV.

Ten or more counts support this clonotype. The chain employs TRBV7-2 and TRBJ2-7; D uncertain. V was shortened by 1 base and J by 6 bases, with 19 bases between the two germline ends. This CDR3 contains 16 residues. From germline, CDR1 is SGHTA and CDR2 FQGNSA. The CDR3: CASSLVVGTQSREQYF. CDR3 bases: TGTGCCAGCAGCTTAGTTGTCGGTACCCAAAGCCGCGAGCAGTACTTC. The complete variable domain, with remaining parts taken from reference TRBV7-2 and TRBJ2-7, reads GAGVSQSPSNKVTEKGKDVELRCDPISGHTALYWYRQSLGQGLEFLIYFQGNSAPDKSGLPSDRFSAERTGGSVSTLTIQRTQQEDSAVYLCASSLVVGTQSREQYFGPGTRLTVT.

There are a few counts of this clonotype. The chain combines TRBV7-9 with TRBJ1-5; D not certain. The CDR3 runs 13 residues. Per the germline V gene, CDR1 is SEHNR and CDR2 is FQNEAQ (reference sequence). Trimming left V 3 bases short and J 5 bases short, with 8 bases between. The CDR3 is CASSFDGYQPQHF. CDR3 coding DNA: TGTGCCAGCAGCTTTGACGGCTATCAGCCCCAGCATTTT.

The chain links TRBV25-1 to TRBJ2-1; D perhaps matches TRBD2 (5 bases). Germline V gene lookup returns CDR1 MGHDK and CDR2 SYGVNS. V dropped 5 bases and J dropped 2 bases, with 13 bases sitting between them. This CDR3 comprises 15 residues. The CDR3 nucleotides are TGTGCCAGCAGTAATTTAGAGGGAACCTACAATGAGCAGTTCTTC. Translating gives CASSNLEGTYNEQFF. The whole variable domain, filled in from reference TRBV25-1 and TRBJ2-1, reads EADIYQTPRYLVIGTGKKITLECSQTMGHDKMYWYQQDPGMELHLIHYSYGVNSTEKGDLSSESTVSRIRTEHFPLTLESARPSHTSQYLCASSNLEGTYNEQFFGPGTRLTVL.

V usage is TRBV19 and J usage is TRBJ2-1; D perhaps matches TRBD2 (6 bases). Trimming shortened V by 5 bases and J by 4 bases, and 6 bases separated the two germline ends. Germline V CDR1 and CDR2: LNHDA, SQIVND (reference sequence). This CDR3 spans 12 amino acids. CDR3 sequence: CASSAGYNEQFF. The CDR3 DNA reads TGTGCCAGTAGTGCGGGGTACAATGAGCAGTTCTTC. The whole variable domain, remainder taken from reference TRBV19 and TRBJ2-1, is DGGITQSPKYLFRKEGQNVTLSCEQNLNHDAMYWYRQDPGQGLRLIYYSQIVNDFQKGDIAEGYSVSREKKESFPLTVTSAQKNPTAFYLCASSAGYNEQFFGPGTRLTVL.

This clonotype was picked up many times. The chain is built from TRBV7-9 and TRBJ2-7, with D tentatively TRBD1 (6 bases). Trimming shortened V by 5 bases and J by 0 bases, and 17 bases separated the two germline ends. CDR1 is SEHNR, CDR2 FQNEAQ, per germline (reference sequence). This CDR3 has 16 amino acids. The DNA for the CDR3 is TGTGCCAGCAGCCCGAGTGGAGGACAGAACTCCTACGAGCAGTACTTC. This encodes CASSPSGGQNSYEQYF.

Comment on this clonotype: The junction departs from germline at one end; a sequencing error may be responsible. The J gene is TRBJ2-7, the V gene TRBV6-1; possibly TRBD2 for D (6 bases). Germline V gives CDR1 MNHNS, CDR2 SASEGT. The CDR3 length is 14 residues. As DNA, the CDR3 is TGTGCAAGCAGTGGATGGGAGGAACAATACGAGCAGTACTTC. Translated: CASSGWEEQYEQYF.

This CDR3 is CSAMGGLELYNEQFF. CDR3 sequence (DNA): TGCAGTGCTATGGGGGGGCTAGAACTATACAATGAGCAGTTCTTC. The chain employs TRBV20-1 and TRBJ2-1, with D perhaps matching TRBD2 (7 bases). The germline V gene encodes CDR1 DFQATT and CDR2 SNEGSKA (reference sequence). Trimming shortened V by 4 bases and J by 4 bases, and 17 bases separated the two germline ends. The CDR3 is 15 amino acids.

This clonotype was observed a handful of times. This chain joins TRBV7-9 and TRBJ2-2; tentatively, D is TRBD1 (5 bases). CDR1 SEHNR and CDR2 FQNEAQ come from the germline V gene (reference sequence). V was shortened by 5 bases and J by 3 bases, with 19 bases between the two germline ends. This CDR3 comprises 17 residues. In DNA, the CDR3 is TGTGCCAGCAGCCCGCCTAGGGGCCTACTCGACACCGGGGAGCTGTTTTTT. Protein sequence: CASSPPRGLLDTGELFF.

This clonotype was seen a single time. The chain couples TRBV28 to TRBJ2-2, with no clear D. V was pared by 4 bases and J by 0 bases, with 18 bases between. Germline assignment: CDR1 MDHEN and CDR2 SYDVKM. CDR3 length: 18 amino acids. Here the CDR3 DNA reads TGTGCCAGCAGTTCTTGGAGTGAAGGGCTTACGAACACCGGGGAGCTGTTTTTT. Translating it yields CASSSWSEGLTNTGELFF.

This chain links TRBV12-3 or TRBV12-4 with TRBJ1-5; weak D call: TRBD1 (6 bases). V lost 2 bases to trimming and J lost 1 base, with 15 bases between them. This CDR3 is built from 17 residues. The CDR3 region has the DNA TGTGCCAGCAGTTTAAGGCCGGGGGCTAGGAGCAATCAGCCCCAGCATTTT. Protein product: CASSLRPGARSNQPQHF.

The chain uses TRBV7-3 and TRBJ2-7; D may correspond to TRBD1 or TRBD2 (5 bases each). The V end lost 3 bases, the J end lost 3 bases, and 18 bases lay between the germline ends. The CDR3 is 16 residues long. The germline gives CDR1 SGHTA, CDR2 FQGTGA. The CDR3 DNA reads TGTGCCAGCAGCTTTTCGGTCCGGGACCCCAGCTACGAGCAGTACTTC. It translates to CASSFSVRDPSYEQYF.

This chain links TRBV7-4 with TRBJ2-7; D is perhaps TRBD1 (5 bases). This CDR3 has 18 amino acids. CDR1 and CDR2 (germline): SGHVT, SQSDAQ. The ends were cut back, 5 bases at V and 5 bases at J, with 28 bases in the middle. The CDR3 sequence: CASSNRPWGRRVYDEQYF. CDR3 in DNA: TGTGCCAGCAGCAATCGACCGTGGGGCCGAAGAGTATACGACGAGCAGTACTTC.

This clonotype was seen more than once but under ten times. CDR3 DNA sequence: TGTGCCAGCAGTTTGGCAGGGCTCAACGAGCAGTACTTC. This sequence encodes CASSLAGLNEQYF. The chain employs TRBV12-3 or TRBV12-4 and TRBJ2-7, with a possible D match to TRBD1 (5 bases). There are 13 residues in the CDR3. Trimming cost V 3 bases and J 5 bases, with 11 bases left between them.

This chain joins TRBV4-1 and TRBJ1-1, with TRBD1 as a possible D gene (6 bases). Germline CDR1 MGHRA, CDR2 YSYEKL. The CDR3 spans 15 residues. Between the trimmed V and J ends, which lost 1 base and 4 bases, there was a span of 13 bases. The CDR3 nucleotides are TGCGCCAGCAGCCAAGTTCAAGGGGGAGGCACTGAAGCTTTCTTT. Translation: CASSQVQGGGTEAFF.

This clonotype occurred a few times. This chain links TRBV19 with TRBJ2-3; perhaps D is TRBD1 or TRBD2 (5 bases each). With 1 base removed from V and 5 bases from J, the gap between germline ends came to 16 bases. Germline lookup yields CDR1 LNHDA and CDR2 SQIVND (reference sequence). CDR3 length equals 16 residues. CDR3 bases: TGTGCCAGTAGTATAGTCGGGGCCCCCGCTCAAGATACGCAGTATTTT. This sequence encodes CASSIVGAPAQDTQYF.

CDR3 sequence reads: CASSLAPTAYEQYF. The DNA for the CDR3 is TGCGCCAGCAGCTTGGCCCCGACCGCCTACGAGCAGTACTTC. The gene calls are TRBV5-1 and TRBJ2-7; D gene unclear. Trimming removed 0 bases at V and 2 bases at J, with 9 bases between. The CDR3 spans 14 residues. CDR1 is SGHRS, CDR2 YFSETQ, per germline.

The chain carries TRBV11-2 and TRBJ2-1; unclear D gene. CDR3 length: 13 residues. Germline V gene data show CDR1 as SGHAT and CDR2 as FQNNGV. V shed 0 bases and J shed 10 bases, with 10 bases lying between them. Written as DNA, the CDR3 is TGTGCCAGCAGCTTAGATCTGCGCTGGGAGCAGTTCTTC. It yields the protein CASSLDLRWEQFF.

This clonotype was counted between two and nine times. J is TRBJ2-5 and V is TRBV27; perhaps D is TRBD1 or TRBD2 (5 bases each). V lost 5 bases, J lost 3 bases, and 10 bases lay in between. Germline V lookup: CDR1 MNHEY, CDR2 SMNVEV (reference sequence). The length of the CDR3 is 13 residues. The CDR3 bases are TGTGCCAGCAGTCCAGGGACCGAAGAGACCCAGTACTTC. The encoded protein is CASSPGTEETQYF.

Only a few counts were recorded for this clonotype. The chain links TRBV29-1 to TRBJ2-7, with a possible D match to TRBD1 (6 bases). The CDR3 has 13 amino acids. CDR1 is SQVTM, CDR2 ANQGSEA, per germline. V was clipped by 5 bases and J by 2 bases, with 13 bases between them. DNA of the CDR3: TGCAGCGTTTTGACAGGAAGCGCCTACGAGCAGTACTTC. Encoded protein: CSVLTGSAYEQYF.

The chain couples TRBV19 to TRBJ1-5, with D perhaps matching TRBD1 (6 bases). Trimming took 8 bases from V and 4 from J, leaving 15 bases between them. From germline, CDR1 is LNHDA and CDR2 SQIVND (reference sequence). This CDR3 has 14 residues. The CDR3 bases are TGTGCCAGTTCGGGGGGGGGCCTTAATCAGCCCCAGCATTTT. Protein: CASSGGGLNQPQHF. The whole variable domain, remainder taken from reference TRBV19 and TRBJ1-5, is DGGITQSPKYLFRKEGQNVTLSCEQNLNHDAMYWYRQDPGQGLRLIYYSQIVNDFQKGDIAEGYSVSREKKESFPLTVTSAQKNPTAFYLCASSGGGLNQPQHFGDGTRLSIL.

CDR3 protein: CSASRSGRVSAYEQYF. CDR3 DNA: TGCAGTGCTAGTCGTAGCGGGAGGGTCTCCGCCTACGAGCAGTACTTC. The chain combines TRBV20-1 with TRBJ2-7, with 11 bases that match TRBD2. Germline V CDR1 and CDR2: DFQATT, SNEGSKA (reference sequence). The CDR3 has 16 amino acids. V was clipped by 3 bases and J by 2 bases; unmatched bases: 9.

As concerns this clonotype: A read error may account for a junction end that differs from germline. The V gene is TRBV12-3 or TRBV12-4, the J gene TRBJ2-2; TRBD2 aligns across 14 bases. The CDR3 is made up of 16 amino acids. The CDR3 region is CASSPTSGRVTGDLFF. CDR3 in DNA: TGTGCAAGCAGTCCGACTAGCGGGAGGGTCACCGGGGATCTGTTTTTT.

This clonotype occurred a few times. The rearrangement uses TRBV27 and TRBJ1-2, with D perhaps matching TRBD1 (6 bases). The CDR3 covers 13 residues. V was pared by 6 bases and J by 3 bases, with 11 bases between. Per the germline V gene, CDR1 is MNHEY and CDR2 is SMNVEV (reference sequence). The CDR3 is CASSLRGHYGYTF. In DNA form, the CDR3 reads TGTGCCAGCAGCCTCAGGGGCCACTATGGCTACACCTTC.

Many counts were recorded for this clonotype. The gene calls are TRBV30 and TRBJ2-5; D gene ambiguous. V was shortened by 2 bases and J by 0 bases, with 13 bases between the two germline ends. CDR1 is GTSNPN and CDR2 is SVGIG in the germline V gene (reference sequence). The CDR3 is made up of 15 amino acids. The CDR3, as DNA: TGTGCCTGGAGTTTAGAAGTGGCAGACCAAGAGACCCAGTACTTC. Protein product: CAWSLEVADQETQYF.

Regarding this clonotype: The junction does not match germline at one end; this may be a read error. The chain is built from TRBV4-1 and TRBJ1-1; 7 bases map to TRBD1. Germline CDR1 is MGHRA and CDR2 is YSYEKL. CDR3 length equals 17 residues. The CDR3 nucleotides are TGTGCCAGCAGCCAACAAAAGGGGGCACACATGAACACTGAAGCTTTCTTT. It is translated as CASSQQKGAHMNTEAFF.

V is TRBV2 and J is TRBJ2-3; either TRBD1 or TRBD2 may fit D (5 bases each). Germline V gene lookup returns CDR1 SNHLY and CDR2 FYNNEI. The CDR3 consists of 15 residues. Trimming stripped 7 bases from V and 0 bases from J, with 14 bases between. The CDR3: CASISGQGSTDTQYF. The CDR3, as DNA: TGTGCCAGCATATCGGGGCAGGGTAGCACAGATACGCAGTATTTT.

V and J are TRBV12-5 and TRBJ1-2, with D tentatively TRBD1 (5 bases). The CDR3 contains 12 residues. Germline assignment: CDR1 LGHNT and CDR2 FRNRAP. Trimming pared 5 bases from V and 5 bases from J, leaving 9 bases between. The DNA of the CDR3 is TGTGCTAGTGGTCCCGGGGCTTATGGCTACACCTTC. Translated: CASGPGAYGYTF.